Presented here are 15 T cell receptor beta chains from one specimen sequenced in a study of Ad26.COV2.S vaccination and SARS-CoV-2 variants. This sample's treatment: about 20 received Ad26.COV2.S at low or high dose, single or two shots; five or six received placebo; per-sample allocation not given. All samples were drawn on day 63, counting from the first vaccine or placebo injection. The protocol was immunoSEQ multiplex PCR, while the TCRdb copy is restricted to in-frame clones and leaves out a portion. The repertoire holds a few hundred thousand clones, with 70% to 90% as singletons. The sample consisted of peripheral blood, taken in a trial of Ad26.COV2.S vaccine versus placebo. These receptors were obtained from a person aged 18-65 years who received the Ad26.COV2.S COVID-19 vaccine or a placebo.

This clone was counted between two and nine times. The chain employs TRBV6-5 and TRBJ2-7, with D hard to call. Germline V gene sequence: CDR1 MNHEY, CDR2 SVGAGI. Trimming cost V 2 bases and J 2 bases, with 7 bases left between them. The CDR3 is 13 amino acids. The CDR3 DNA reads TGTGCCAGCAGTTACAGGGAAGCCTACGAGCAGTACTTC. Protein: CASSYREAYEQYF.

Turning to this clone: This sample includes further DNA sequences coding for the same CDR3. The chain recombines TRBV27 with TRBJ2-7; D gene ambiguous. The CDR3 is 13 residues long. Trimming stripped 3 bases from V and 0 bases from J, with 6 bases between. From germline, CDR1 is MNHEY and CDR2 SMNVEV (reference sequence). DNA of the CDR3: TGTGCCAGCAGTTTCGGGCCCTCCTACGAGCAGTACTTC. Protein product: CASSFGPSYEQYF.

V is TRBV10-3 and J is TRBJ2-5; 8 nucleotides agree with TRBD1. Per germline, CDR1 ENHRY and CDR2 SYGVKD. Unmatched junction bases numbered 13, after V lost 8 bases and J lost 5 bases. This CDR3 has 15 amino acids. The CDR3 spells CAIAGEDRVGETQYF. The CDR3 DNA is TGTGCCATCGCCGGAGAGGACAGGGTAGGCGAGACCCAGTACTTC.

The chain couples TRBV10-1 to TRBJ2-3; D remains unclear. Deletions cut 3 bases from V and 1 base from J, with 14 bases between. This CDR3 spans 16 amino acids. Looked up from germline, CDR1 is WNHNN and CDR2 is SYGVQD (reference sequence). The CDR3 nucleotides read TGCGCCAGCAGTGAATTGCGAGTGGAAGGCACAGATACGCAGTATTTT. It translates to CASSELRVEGTDTQYF.

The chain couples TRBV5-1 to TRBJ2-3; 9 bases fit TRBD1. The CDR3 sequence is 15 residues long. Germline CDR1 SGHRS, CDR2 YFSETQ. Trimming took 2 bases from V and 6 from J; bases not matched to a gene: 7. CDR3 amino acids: CASSFMTGGSDTQYF. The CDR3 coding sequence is TGCGCCAGCAGCTTCATGACAGGGGGTTCGGATACGCAGTATTTT.

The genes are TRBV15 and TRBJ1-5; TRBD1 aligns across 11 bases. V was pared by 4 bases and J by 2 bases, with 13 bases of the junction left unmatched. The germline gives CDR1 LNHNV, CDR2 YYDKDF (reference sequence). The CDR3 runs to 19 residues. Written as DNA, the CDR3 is TGTGCCACCAGCAAAACCGGGACAGGGGGAATACGGGGCAATCAGCCCCAGCATTTT. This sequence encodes CATSKTGTGGIRGNQPQHF. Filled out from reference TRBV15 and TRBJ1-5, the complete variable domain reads DAMVIQNPRYQVTQFGKPVTLSCSQTLNHNVMYWYQQKSSQAPKLLFHYYDKDFNNEADTPDNFQSRRPNTSFCFLDIRSPGLGDTAMYLCATSKTGTGGIRGNQPQHFGDGTRLSIL.

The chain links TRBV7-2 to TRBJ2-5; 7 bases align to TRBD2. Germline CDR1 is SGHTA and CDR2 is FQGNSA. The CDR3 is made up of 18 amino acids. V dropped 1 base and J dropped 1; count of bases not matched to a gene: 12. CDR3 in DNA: TGTGCCAGCAGCTTAGTCGGGACTAAATTTGCGGGCCAAGAGACCCAGTACTTC. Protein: CASSLVGTKFAGQETQYF.

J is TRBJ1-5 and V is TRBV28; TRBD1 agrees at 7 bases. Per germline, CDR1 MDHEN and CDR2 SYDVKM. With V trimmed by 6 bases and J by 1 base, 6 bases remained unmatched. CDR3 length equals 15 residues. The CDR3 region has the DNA TGTGCCAGCAGACCGACAGGGACCAGCAATCAGCCCCAGCATTTT. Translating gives CASRPTGTSNQPQHF.

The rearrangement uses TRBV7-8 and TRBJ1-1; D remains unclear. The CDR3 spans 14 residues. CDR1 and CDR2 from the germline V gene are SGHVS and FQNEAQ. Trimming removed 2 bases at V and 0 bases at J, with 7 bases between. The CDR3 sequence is CASSLNDVNTEAFF. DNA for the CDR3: TGTGCCAGCAGCTTAAATGACGTGAACACTGAAGCTTTCTTT.

The CDR3 spells CASSYGQMSSYEQYF. The CDR3 region has the DNA TGTGCCAGCAGCTACGGACAGATGAGCTCCTACGAGCAGTACTTC. This rearrangement joins TRBV28 to TRBJ2-7; possible D gene TRBD1, 6 bases. CDR1 MDHEN and CDR2 SYDVKM come from the germline V gene. The CDR3 contains 15 residues. Deletions cut 6 bases from V and 0 bases from J, with 15 bases between. The full variable domain, with the rest looked up from reference TRBV28 and TRBJ2-7, is DVKVTQSSRYLVKRTGEKVFLECVQDMDHENMFWYRQDPGLGLRLIYFSYDVKMKEKGDIPEGYSVSREKKERFSLILESASTNQTSMYLCASSYGQMSSYEQYFGPGTRLTVT.

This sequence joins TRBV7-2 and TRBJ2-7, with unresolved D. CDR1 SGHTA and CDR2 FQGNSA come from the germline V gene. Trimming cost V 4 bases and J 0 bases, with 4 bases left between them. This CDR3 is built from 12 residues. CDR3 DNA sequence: TGTGCCAGCAGCTACACCTCCTACGAGCAGTACTTC. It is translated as CASSYTSYEQYF. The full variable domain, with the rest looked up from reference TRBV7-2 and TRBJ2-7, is GAGVSQSPSNKVTEKGKDVELRCDPISGHTALYWYRQSLGQGLEFLIYFQGNSAPDKSGLPSDRFSAERTGGSVSTLTIQRTQQEDSAVYLCASSYTSYEQYFGPGTRLTVT.

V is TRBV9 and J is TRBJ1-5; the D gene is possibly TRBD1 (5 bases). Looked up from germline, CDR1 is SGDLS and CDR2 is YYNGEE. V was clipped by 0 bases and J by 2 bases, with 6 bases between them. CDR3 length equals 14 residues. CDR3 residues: CASSVVGGNQPQHF. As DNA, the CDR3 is TGTGCCAGCAGCGTAGTGGGGGGCAATCAGCCCCAGCATTTT.

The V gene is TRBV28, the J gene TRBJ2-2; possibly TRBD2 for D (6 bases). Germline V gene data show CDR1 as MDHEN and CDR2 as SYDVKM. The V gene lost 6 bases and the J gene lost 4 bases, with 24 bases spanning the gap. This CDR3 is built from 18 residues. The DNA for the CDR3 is TGTGCCAGCAGGAAATGGAGGGGCGCAGGCTCGGCCACCGGGGAGCTGTTTTTT. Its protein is CASRKWRGAGSATGELFF.

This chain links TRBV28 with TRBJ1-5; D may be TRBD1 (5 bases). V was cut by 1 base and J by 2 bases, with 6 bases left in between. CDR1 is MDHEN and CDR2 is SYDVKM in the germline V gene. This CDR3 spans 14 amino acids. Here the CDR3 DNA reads TGTGCCAGCAGTTTATCAGGGCGCAATCAGCCCCAGCATTTT. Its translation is CASSLSGRNQPQHF.

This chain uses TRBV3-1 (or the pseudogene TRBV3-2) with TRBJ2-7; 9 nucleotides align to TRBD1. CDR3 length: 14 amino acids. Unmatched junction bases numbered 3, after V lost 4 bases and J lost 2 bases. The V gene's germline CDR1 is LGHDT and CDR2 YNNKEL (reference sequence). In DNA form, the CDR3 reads TGTGCCAGCAGCCGACGACAGGGGGCCTACGAGCAGTACTTC. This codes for CASSRRQGAYEQYF.